This TCR beta chain was observed in a study of early T cells in non-severe SARS-CoV-2 infection. Germline V gene lookup returns CDR1 LGHDT and CDR2 YNNKEL (reference sequence). Trimming removed 1 base from V and 1 base from J; junction bases left unmatched: 2. The CDR3 is 15 amino acids. The table lists this clonotype with many counts. The library protocol tagged individual cDNA molecules with unique molecular identifiers. TCRdb re-derived calls from the 5' RACE reads in MiXCR, one entry per CDR3 protein. The data hold approximately 97,000 distinct CDR3 sequences, with approximately 11% observed a single time.

The rearrangement joins TRBV3-1 to TRBJ2-3, with 7 bases that match TRBD2. This sequence was found in an adult who was a healthcare worker with PCR-confirmed SARS-CoV-2 infection or an uninfected control (not recorded which). The material sequenced was whole blood, taken at baseline. The chain's CDR3 is CASSQVAGGTDTQYF. The DNA of the CDR3 is TGTGCCAGCAGCCAAGTTGCGGGGGGCACAGATACGCAGTATTTT.